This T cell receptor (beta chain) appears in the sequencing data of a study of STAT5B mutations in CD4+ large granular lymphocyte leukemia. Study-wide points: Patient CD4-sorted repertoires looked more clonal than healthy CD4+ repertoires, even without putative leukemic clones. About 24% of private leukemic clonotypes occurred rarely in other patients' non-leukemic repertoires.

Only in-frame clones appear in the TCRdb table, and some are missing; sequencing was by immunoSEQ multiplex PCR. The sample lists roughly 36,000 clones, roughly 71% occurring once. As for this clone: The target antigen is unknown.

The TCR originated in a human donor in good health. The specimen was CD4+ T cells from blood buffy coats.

The CDR3 spells CASSSRTGRGHGYTF. The CDR3 DNA reads as TGCGCCAGCAGCTCGAGGACAGGACGGGGTCATGGCTACACCTTC. The chain employs TRBV5-1 and TRBJ1-2, with 7 bases that match TRBD1. V was clipped by 3 bases and J by 6 bases; unmatched bases: 11. Germline V gene data show CDR1 as SGHRS and CDR2 as YFSETQ. This CDR3 has 15 residues.